The 31 T cell receptor beta chains reported below all come from one sample, sequenced in a study of cytomegalovirus exposure and HLA in healthy donors (dated by TCRdb to about 2017). The library was obtained by the immunoSEQ multiplex PCR assay. The multiplex PCR relied on a mix of 60 forward primers for TCR Vbeta segments and 13 reverse primers for TCR Jbeta segments. The table was pulled from immuneACCESS by TCRdb, which kept in-frame rearrangements only. Such tables lose some clones; where checked, under half of the loss comes from unresolved V genes, and the rest has no known cause. The sample table shows 300,000 or so clones, and about 83% are seen once. Jointly, the top ten make up more than 1.5% of the sample. Sequenced: PBMCs. Receptors originate from a woman in her thirties or forties in good health and CMV-seropositive.

The chain uses TRBV6-6 and TRBJ2-7, with 11 bases identical to TRBD2. V lost 6 bases, J lost 6 bases, and 10 bases stayed unmatched. CDR3 length: 15 amino acids. Germline V gene lookup returns CDR1 MNHNY and CDR2 SVGAGI (reference sequence). The CDR3 DNA follows: TGTGCCAGCAGCGCGACTAGCGGGATTCAGGGCGAGCAGTACTTC. Translated, it gives CASSATSGIQGEQYF.

The genes are TRBV9 and TRBJ2-3, with TRBD2 as a possible D gene (6 bases). The CDR3 sequence is 16 residues long. Germline-derived CDR1 and CDR2 are SGDLS and YYNGEE. V lost 4 bases and J 6 bases, leaving 21 bases between the germline ends. DNA for the CDR3: TGTGCCAGCAGCTCCCAGGCGGGACCCTCGGTGGATACGCAGTATTTT. It yields the protein CASSSQAGPSVDTQYF.

Concerning this clone itself: This same CDR3 is encoded by further DNA sequences in the sample. The V gene is TRBV4-2, the J gene TRBJ2-7, with TRBD1 identical over 12 bases. Unmatched junction bases numbered 15, after V lost 3 bases and J lost 6 bases. In germline, CDR1 is LGHNA, CDR2 YNFKEQ. The CDR3 spans 18 residues. In DNA form, the CDR3 reads TGTGCCAGCAGCCAGGCAGCGATCTTGGGACAGGGGGCAGGCGAGCAGTACTTC. It yields the protein CASSQAAILGQGAGEQYF.

This clone showed up just once. V gene TRBV9 combines with J gene TRBJ2-7; TRBD2 matches 16 bases. V was clipped by 3 bases and J by 6 bases; unmatched bases: 9. Germline V lookup: CDR1 SGDLS, CDR2 YYNGEE. The CDR3 has 17 residues. The CDR3 protein is CASSESGTSGRVGEQYF. Here the CDR3 DNA reads TGTGCCAGCAGCGAATCTGGGACTAGCGGGAGGGTGGGCGAGCAGTACTTC. Filled out from reference TRBV9 and TRBJ2-7, the complete variable domain reads DSGVTQTPKHLITATGQRVTLRCSPRSGDLSVYWYQQSLDQGLQFLIQYYNGEERAKGNILERFSAQQFPDLHSELNLSSLELGDSALYFCASSESGTSGRVGEQYFGPGTRLTVT.

The chain joins TRBV30 to TRBJ2-4; D unresolved. The CDR3 length is 11 residues. The V end lost 1 base, the J end lost 11 bases, and 9 bases lay between the germline ends. Per germline, CDR1 GTSNPN and CDR2 SVGIG (reference sequence). The CDR3 is CAWSGVNVQYF. For the CDR3, the DNA is TGTGCCTGGAGTGGAGTGAACGTTCAGTACTTC.

The V call is TRBV15, the J call TRBJ1-5, with TRBD1 matching over 7 bases. CDR1 LNHNV and CDR2 YYDKDF come from the germline V gene (reference sequence). Trimming took 0 bases from V and 0 from J; bases not matched to a gene: 20. This CDR3 spans 22 amino acids. CDR3 region: CATSRDPPSGTVTSYSNQPQHF. CDR3 nucleotides: TGTGCCACCAGCAGAGATCCGCCCTCCGGGACAGTTACTAGCTATAGCAATCAGCCCCAGCATTTT.

The chain is built from TRBV30 and TRBJ1-6, with 9 positions matching TRBD1. Germline assignment: CDR1 GTSNPN and CDR2 SVGIG (reference sequence). This CDR3 has 15 residues. V gave up 1 base and J gave up 10 bases; unmatched junction bases: 8. This chain's CDR3 is CAWSDRTGVRSPLHF. CDR3 in DNA: TGTGCCTGGAGTGACCGGACAGGGGTAAGGTCACCCCTCCACTTT. The entire variable domain, with the rest obtained from reference TRBV30 and TRBJ1-6, is as follows: SQTIHQWPATLVQPVGSPLSLECTVEGTSNPNLYWYRQAAGRGLQLLFYSVGIGQISSEVPQNLSASRPQDRQFILSSKKLLLSDSGFYLCAWSDRTGVRSPLHFGNGTRLTVT.

In nucleotides, the CDR3 is TGTGCCAGCTCACTCGAGGGACAAAGGAACACTGAAGCTTTCTTT. Residues: CASSLEGQRNTEAFF. The V gene is TRBV18, the J gene TRBJ1-1; a possible D gene is TRBD1 (6 bases). V shed 4 bases and J shed 1 base, with 13 bases lying between them. CDR1 is KGHSH, CDR2 LQKENI, per germline. There are 15 residues in the CDR3.

This rearrangement joins TRBV10-3 to TRBJ2-3; D might be TRBD2 (7 bases). The ends were cut back, 6 bases at V and 5 bases at J, with 15 bases in the middle. This CDR3 contains 14 residues. Germline values: CDR1 ENHRY, CDR2 SYGVKD. The CDR3 nucleotides read TGTGCCATCAGACGCGCGAGGGGGGGAGATACGCAGTATTTT. Its protein product is CAIRRARGGDTQYF.

This chain links TRBV19 with TRBJ1-1; no definite D call. The germline CDR1 and CDR2 sequences are LNHDA and SQIVND (reference sequence). The CDR3 totals 14 residues. V lost 6 bases, J lost 3 bases, and 14 bases lay in between. The CDR3 DNA sequence: TGTGCCAGTAGACAGACCGACGGGGACACTGAAGCTTTCTTT. The encoded protein is CASRQTDGDTEAFF.

This sequence joins TRBV5-1 and TRBJ2-7, with TRBD2 matching over 15 bases. The germline V gene encodes CDR1 SGHRS and CDR2 YFSETQ. CDR3 length equals 18 residues. Unmatched junction bases numbered 13, after V lost 4 bases and J lost 5 bases. CDR3 nucleotide sequence: TGCGCCAGCAGCAAGGGACTAGCGGGAGGATATCCGACTGACGAGCAGTACTTC. This translates into CASSKGLAGGYPTDEQYF.

This chain links TRBV5-1 with TRBJ2-5, with 10 bases matching TRBD2. J lost 3 bases, V lost 2 bases, and 4 bases had no gene match. The germline V gene has CDR1 SGHRS and CDR2 YFSETQ. This CDR3 has 15 residues. In DNA form, the CDR3 reads TGCGCCAGCAGCTTAGCCGGGACTAGCGAAGAGACCCAGTACTTC. It codes for CASSLAGTSEETQYF.

The chain couples TRBV6-1 to TRBJ1-1; D remains unclear. The CDR3 contains 11 residues. V was trimmed by 1 base and J by 6 bases, leaving 3 bases between them. CDR1 and CDR2 (germline): MNHNS, SASEGT. CDR3 sequence (DNA): TGTGCCAGCAGTGAAGTAGCTGAAGCTTTCTTT. Protein sequence: CASSEVAEAFF.

The chain has TRBV9 and TRBJ1-1; D might be TRBD1 (6 bases). Germline CDR1 reads SGDLS; CDR2 reads YYNGEE. The length of the CDR3 is 15 residues. The V and J ends lost 0 bases and 5 bases respectively, with 14 bases between them. CDR3 loop: CASSVDLTGSTEAFF. As DNA, the CDR3 is TGTGCCAGCAGCGTAGATTTGACAGGCAGTACTGAAGCTTTCTTT. Together with reference TRBV9 and TRBJ1-1, the CDR3 gives the full variable domain: DSGVTQTPKHLITATGQRVTLRCSPRSGDLSVYWYQQSLDQGLQFLIQYYNGEERAKGNILERFSAQQFPDLHSELNLSSLELGDSALYFCASSVDLTGSTEAFFGQGTRLTVV.

V usage is TRBV7-8 and J usage is TRBJ2-1; D not resolved. The CDR3 sequence is 17 residues long. Germline V gene lookup returns CDR1 SGHVS and CDR2 FQNEAQ. V lost 1 base to trimming and J lost 0 bases, with 13 bases between them. CDR3 DNA: TGTGCCAGCAGCTTAGGCTCGTTCATGAGCTCCTACAATGAGCAGTTCTTC. Amino acids: CASSLGSFMSSYNEQFF. The variable domain in full, completed from reference TRBV7-8 and TRBJ2-1, reads GAGVSQSPRYKVAKRGQDVALRCDPISGHVSLFWYQQALGQGPEFLTYFQNEAQLDKSGLPSDRFFAERPEGSVSTLKIQRTQQEDSAVYLCASSLGSFMSSYNEQFFGPGTRLTVL.

The V call is TRBV27, the J call TRBJ2-5; TRBD1 aligns across 12 bases. With 4 bases clipped from V and 5 bases from J, the junction kept 5 bases outside the gene matches. The germline CDR1 and CDR2 sequences are MNHEY and SMNVEV (reference sequence). The CDR3 length is 15 residues. CDR3 bases: TGTGCCAGCAGTTACGGGACAGGGGGCGGCGAGACCCAGTACTTC. Protein: CASSYGTGGGETQYF.

The chain combines TRBV30 with TRBJ1-1; possible D gene TRBD1, 6 bases. V shed 8 bases and J shed 11 bases, with 18 bases lying between them. The germline V gene encodes CDR1 GTSNPN and CDR2 SVGIG (reference sequence). The CDR3 is 11 amino acids. The CDR3 nucleotides read TGTGCCGGGGAGGGGGGGAGGTTGGCTTTCTTT. Protein: CAGEGGRLAFF.

The chain recombines TRBV7-6 with TRBJ2-3, with 8 bases that match TRBD2. The CDR3 is 14 residues long. CDR1 is SGHVS and CDR2 is FNYEAQ in the germline V gene. V gave up 3 bases and J gave up 2 bases; unmatched junction bases: 1. This CDR3 reads CASSFSGNTDTQYF. In DNA, the CDR3 is TGTGCCAGCAGCTTTAGCGGGAACACAGATACGCAGTATTTT.

The chain uses TRBV7-2 and TRBJ1-5, with D perhaps matching TRBD1 (5 bases). The germline V gene has CDR1 SGHTA and CDR2 FQGNSA. Between the trimmed V and J ends, which lost 1 base and 0 bases, there was a span of 7 bases. The CDR3 is 15 residues long. CDR3 sequence: CASSLGQGSNQPQHF. The CDR3 bases are TGTGCCAGCAGCTTAGGGCAGGGTAGCAATCAGCCCCAGCATTTT.

The gene calls are TRBV18 and TRBJ1-1, with D unclear. Germline V gives CDR1 KGHSH, CDR2 LQKENI. Trimming took 6 bases from V and 1 from J, leaving 15 bases between them. This CDR3 has 15 residues. CDR3 amino acids: CASSPGRTKNTEAFF. The CDR3 DNA is TGTGCCAGCTCCCCCGGACGGACTAAGAACACTGAAGCTTTCTTT.

The chain has TRBV11-2 and TRBJ2-5; D might be TRBD2 (5 bases). This CDR3 is built from 15 residues. Trimming pared 1 base from V and 4 bases from J, leaving 13 bases between. The germline V gene encodes CDR1 SGHAT and CDR2 FQNNGV. The CDR3 here is CASSLASGIGETQYF. Here the CDR3 DNA reads TGTGCCAGCAGCTTAGCGTCCGGGATCGGAGAGACCCAGTACTTC.

The V and J genes are TRBV7-9 and TRBJ1-2; D might be TRBD1 (6 bases). CDR3 length: 17 residues. Germline-derived CDR1 and CDR2 are SEHNR and FQNEAQ (reference sequence). Trimming removed 4 bases from V and 5 bases from J, with 23 bases in between. The CDR3 DNA reads as TGTGCCAGCAGCTCCGACTCGACAGGAGCAAGGAGGTATGGCTACACCTTC. Its protein is CASSSDSTGARRYGYTF.

The chain employs TRBV9 and TRBJ2-5; 7 nucleotides align to TRBD2. Trimming took 3 bases from V and 4 from J; bases not matched to a gene: 6. This CDR3 is 14 amino acids long. The germline V gene encodes CDR1 SGDLS and CDR2 YYNGEE. The CDR3 protein is CASSAWGGSETQYF. CDR3 nucleotide sequence: TGTGCCAGCAGCGCTTGGGGGGGATCAGAGACCCAGTACTTC.

V and J are TRBV14 and TRBJ1-2, with D maybe TRBD1 (6 bases). The CDR3 length is 13 residues. V lost 5 bases and J lost 3, with 10 bases in between. Germline values: CDR1 SGHDN, CDR2 FVKESK. CDR3 amino acids: CASSKRQDYGYTF. In DNA form, the CDR3 reads TGTGCCAGCAGCAAACGACAGGACTATGGCTACACCTTC. The full variable domain, its missing parts supplied by reference TRBV14 and TRBJ1-2, is EAGVTQFPSHSVIEKGQTVTLRCDPISGHDNLYWYRRVMGKEIKFLLHFVKESKQDESGMPNNRFLAERTGGTYSTLKVQPAELEDSGVYFCASSKRQDYGYTFGSGTRLTVV.

This clone was seen a handful of times. The chain joins TRBV15 to TRBJ2-7, with D perhaps TRBD1 (6 bases). There are 15 residues in the CDR3. The germline CDR1 and CDR2 sequences are LNHNV and YYDKDF (reference sequence). Trimming stripped 4 bases from V and 7 bases from J, with 20 bases between. The CDR3 region has the DNA TGTGCCACCAGCAACCCTGGGGGCAGATTGGGGGAGCAGTACTTC. Residues: CATSNPGGRLGEQYF. The full variable domain, in which reference TRBV15 and TRBJ2-7 provide the parts outside the CDR3, is DAMVIQNPRYQVTQFGKPVTLSCSQTLNHNVMYWYQQKSSQAPKLLFHYYDKDFNNEADTPDNFQSRRPNTSFCFLDIRSPGLGDTAMYLCATSNPGGRLGEQYFGPGTRLTVT.

This chain's CDR3 is CASSWGVTGELFF. CDR3 DNA: TGTGCCAGCAGCTGGGGGGTGACCGGGGAGCTGTTTTTT. The chain couples TRBV11-2 to TRBJ2-2; maybe TRBD2 (6 bases). CDR3 length: 13 amino acids. The germline V gene encodes CDR1 SGHAT and CDR2 FQNNGV. The V and J ends lost 4 bases and 5 bases respectively, with 8 bases between them.

J is TRBJ2-2 and V is TRBV6-1, with 10 bases fitting TRBD2. The CDR3 covers 16 residues. With V trimmed by 4 bases and J by 3 bases, 5 bases remained unmatched. CDR1 and CDR2 (germline): MNHNS, SASEGT. The CDR3 sequence: CASSAGLARYTGELFF. The CDR3, as DNA: TGTGCCAGCAGTGCGGGACTAGCGAGGTACACCGGGGAGCTGTTTTTT.

The rearrangement joins TRBV27 to TRBJ2-7, with TRBD1 matching over 9 bases. This CDR3 contains 16 residues. Germline-derived CDR1 and CDR2 are MNHEY and SMNVEV (reference sequence). The J segment lost 4 bases and the V segment lost 4 bases, leaving 11 bases of the junction unmatched. The CDR3 here is CASSSTTGGPPYEQYF. The CDR3 region has the DNA TGTGCCAGCAGTTCGACCACAGGGGGCCCTCCTTACGAGCAGTACTTC.

The rearrangement uses TRBV7-6 and TRBJ2-5; tentative D call: TRBD1 (6 bases). Germline V gene data show CDR1 as SGHVS and CDR2 as FNYEAQ. Trimming cost V 5 bases and J 5 bases, with 12 bases left between them. CDR3 size: 13 residues. The CDR3 here is CASSLDRLETQYF. CDR3 DNA: TGTGCCAGCAGCCTAGACAGGTTGGAGACCCAGTACTTC.

In the case of this clone: Relative to the germline gene, one junction end is altered; a read error may explain this. The chain has TRBV7-7 and TRBJ2-1, with 11 bases fitting TRBD2. The germline V gene encodes CDR1 SSHAT and CDR2 FNYEAQ (reference sequence). This CDR3 comprises 15 residues. In DNA form, the CDR3 reads TGTGCTAGCAGCCCTCTAGCGGGAGGCGTCAATGAGCAGTTCTTC. Its protein is CASSPLAGGVNEQFF.

The chain uses TRBV30 and TRBJ2-3; TRBD2 agrees at 7 bases. This CDR3 contains 16 residues. Trimming removed 0 bases from V and 7 bases from J; junction bases left unmatched: 13. In germline, CDR1 is GTSNPN, CDR2 SVGIG (reference sequence). CDR3 in DNA: TGTGCCTGGAGTGTAGGGACTACCCCATCAGGAAATACGCAGTATTTT. Its protein is CAWSVGTTPSGNTQYF.